The 23 T cell receptor beta chains listed next were all sequenced from one sample in a study of cytomegalovirus exposure and HLA in healthy donors. TCRdb's table, derived via immunoSEQ multiplex PCR, lists solely in-frame clones and lacks some. The table has around 250,000 clones, 80% to 95% seen once. The source material was PBMCs. The source of these receptors is a woman under 40 in good health and CMV-seronegative.

J is TRBJ2-3 and V is TRBV4-3; 10 bases are shared with TRBD1. CDR1 is LGHNA, CDR2 YSLEER, per germline. The CDR3 is made up of 16 amino acids. J gave up 3 bases and V 1 base, and 4 bases lay outside the gene matches. CDR3 sequence (DNA): TGCGCCAGCAGCCAAGTAGGACAGGGGGGAACAGATACGCAGTATTTT. Translating gives CASSQVGQGGTDTQYF.

This clone was picked up one time. The chain has TRBV6-6 and TRBJ2-3; TRBD1 matches at 10 bases. The germline V gene encodes CDR1 MNHNY and CDR2 SVGAGI (reference sequence). J was trimmed by 1 base and V by 4 bases; bases with no gene match: 5. This CDR3 spans 16 amino acids. The CDR3 sequence is CASSSSGTGGTDTQYF. CDR3 DNA sequence: TGTGCCAGCAGTTCTTCCGGGACAGGGGGCACAGATACGCAGTATTTT.

The genes are TRBV11-2 and TRBJ2-7, with 10 nucleotides matching TRBD2. The germline CDR1 and CDR2 sequences are SGHAT and FQNNGV. V was clipped by 0 bases and J by 4 bases; unmatched bases: 3. The CDR3 is 15 amino acids. The CDR3 DNA is TGTGCCAGCAGCTTAGATTTGACTAGCGGGTACGAGCAGTACTTC. This gives the protein CASSLDLTSGYEQYF.

The chain employs TRBV25-1 and TRBJ2-7, with TRBD1 matching 7 bases. The CDR3 contains 15 residues. CDR1 and CDR2 from the germline V gene are MGHDK and SYGVNS. V lost 8 bases, J lost 5 bases, and 15 bases stayed unmatched. CDR3 in amino acids: CASRKRDSAGHEQYF. The CDR3 nucleotides read TGTGCCAGCCGCAAGAGGGACAGTGCCGGACACGAGCAGTACTTC.

This sequence joins TRBV27 and TRBJ2-3; D call uncertain. In germline, CDR1 is MNHEY, CDR2 SMNVEV (reference sequence). There are 13 residues in the CDR3. V was trimmed by 0 bases and J by 5 bases, leaving 6 bases between them. The CDR3 DNA reads as TGTGCCAGCAGTTTATCCAGAAGAGATACGCAGTATTTT. Residues: CASSLSRRDTQYF.

This clone has a single count. This chain uses TRBV19 with TRBJ2-7; D is perhaps TRBD1 (6 bases). This CDR3 is 17 amino acids long. V lost 4 bases to trimming and J lost 0 bases, with 19 bases between them. Germline CDR1 and CDR2: LNHDA and SQIVND (reference sequence). In DNA, the CDR3 is TGTGCCAGTAGTAGGACAGATTGGGGCAGCAGCTCCTACGAGCAGTACTTC. Translating gives CASSRTDWGSSSYEQYF.

This chain joins TRBV6-5 and TRBJ1-2; the D gene is possibly TRBD1 (6 bases). With 0 bases removed from V and 8 bases from J, the gap between germline ends came to 10 bases. This CDR3 has 13 amino acids. Germline values: CDR1 MNHEY, CDR2 SVGAGI. In DNA, the CDR3 is TGTGCCAGCAGTTACTCGAAGGGGGGCGGCTACACCTTC. Translated: CASSYSKGGGYTF.

Of note for this clone: Its ends do not fully match the called genes, so a read error is possible. The chain carries TRBV5-6 and TRBJ2-3; 7 bases are a match to TRBD1. Germline CDR1 reads SGHDT; CDR2 reads YYEEEE. There are 16 residues in the CDR3. The CDR3 is CASSTRQGHIADMQYF. CDR3 sequence (DNA): TGTGCCAGCAGCACCCGACAGGGCCACATAGCAGATATGCAGTATTTT.

The rearrangement uses TRBV7-9 and TRBJ2-2, with a possible D match to TRBD2 (6 bases). Trimming shortened V by 5 bases and J by 7 bases, and 8 bases separated the two germline ends. CDR1 is SEHNR and CDR2 is FQNEAQ in the germline V gene (reference sequence). This CDR3 has 12 residues. CDR3 DNA sequence: TGTGCCAGCAGCCAGGAGGGCGGGGAGCTGTTTTTT. Protein product: CASSQEGGELFF.

This chain uses TRBV6-1 with TRBJ1-1; TRBD1 is a possible D gene (5 bases). The CDR3 sequence is 12 residues long. Per the germline V gene, CDR1 is MNHNS and CDR2 is SASEGT. Trimming left V 3 bases short and J 14 bases short, with 16 bases between. Here the CDR3 reads CASSEGDYRDFF. The CDR3 DNA reads TGTGCCAGCAGTGAGGGGGACTATCGGGACTTCTTT.

The chain joins TRBV25-1 to TRBJ2-1; D is ambiguous. CDR3 length: 12 residues. Trimming shortened V by 3 bases and J by 15 bases, and 15 bases separated the two germline ends. In germline, CDR1 is MGHDK, CDR2 SYGVNS. The CDR3 reads CASSDADHSSFF. The CDR3 DNA sequence: TGTGCCAGCAGTGACGCGGACCATAGTTCGTTCTTC.

The chain joins TRBV7-9 to TRBJ2-3; D may be TRBD1 (5 bases). Deletions cut 2 bases from V and 5 bases from J, with 11 bases between. The CDR3 is 14 residues long. Germline assignment: CDR1 SEHNR and CDR2 FQNEAQ (reference sequence). This CDR3 is CASSLRQTLDTQYF. For the CDR3, the DNA is TGTGCCAGCAGCTTAAGACAGACCCTAGATACGCAGTATTTT.

This chain connects TRBV25-1 to TRBJ2-5; possibly TRBD1 for D (6 bases). V lost 4 bases and J lost 1, with 22 bases in between. This CDR3 is built from 18 residues. Looked up from germline, CDR1 is MGHDK and CDR2 is SYGVNS. This chain's CDR3 is CASSGARLGQQRQETQYF. In nucleotides, the CDR3 is TGTGCCAGCAGTGGTGCACGTCTCGGACAGCAACGCCAAGAGACCCAGTACTTC.

This chain connects TRBV11-2 to TRBJ2-7, with 10 nucleotides matching TRBD1. V was clipped by 5 bases and J by 2 bases; unmatched bases: 6. CDR1 is SGHAT and CDR2 is FQNNGV in the germline V gene. The CDR3 has 15 amino acids. Here the CDR3 reads CASSLRTGGTYEQYF. The CDR3, as DNA: TGTGCCAGCAGCCTGAGGACAGGGGGGACCTACGAGCAGTACTTC.

The chain has TRBV7-2 and TRBJ1-1, with D possibly matching TRBD1 (5 bases). Germline CDR1 is SGHTA and CDR2 is FQGNSA. The CDR3 is 15 amino acids. V shed 1 base and J shed 4 bases, with 13 bases lying between them. CDR3 region: CASSLVGLGGTEAFF. The CDR3 bases are TGTGCCAGCAGCTTAGTGGGACTCGGTGGCACTGAAGCTTTCTTT.

This chain connects TRBV28 to TRBJ2-7, with TRBD2 identical over 7 bases. Per germline, CDR1 MDHEN and CDR2 SYDVKM. The CDR3 totals 14 residues. Trimming took 9 bases from V and 1 from J; bases not matched to a gene: 9. This chain's CDR3 is CASFKAGASYEQYF. For the CDR3, the DNA is TGTGCCAGTTTTAAGGCGGGAGCATCCTACGAGCAGTACTTC.

V and J are TRBV28 and TRBJ1-2, with a tentative D call TRBD1 (6 bases). Germline CDR1 reads MDHEN; CDR2 reads SYDVKM. The CDR3 covers 13 residues. Trimming took 2 bases from V and 5 from J, leaving 9 bases between them. CDR3 protein: CASSLRTDYGYTF. The CDR3 bases are TGTGCCAGCAGTTTACGGACAGATTATGGCTACACCTTC.

The rearrangement joins TRBV30 to TRBJ2-7; possibly TRBD2 for D (6 bases). The CDR3 has 13 amino acids. V lost 3 bases to trimming and J lost 1 base, with 10 bases between them. Looked up from germline, CDR1 is GTSNPN and CDR2 is SVGIG (reference sequence). The CDR3 region has the DNA TGTGCCTGGAGAGCGGGCCTTTCCTACGAGCAGTACTTC. Translation gives CAWRAGLSYEQYF.

The rearrangement joins TRBV28 to TRBJ2-7; 8 nucleotides match TRBD1. Germline trimming cut 1 base from V and 0 bases from J; bases unmatched to any gene: 8. The CDR3 is 17 amino acids. Germline CDR1 and CDR2: MDHEN and SYDVKM. CDR3 amino acids: CASSLFDTGGSSYEQYF. The CDR3 DNA reads TGTGCCAGCAGTTTATTCGACACAGGGGGAAGCTCCTACGAGCAGTACTTC.

The chain recombines TRBV29-1 with TRBJ2-1; D is uncertain. The CDR3 has 14 residues. Germline V gene lookup returns CDR1 SQVTM and CDR2 ANQGSEA. The V end was cut by 0 bases, the J end by 7 bases, with 13 bases between. DNA for the CDR3: TGCAGCGTTGAAGATCTTTTAGGGCAGAATGAGCAGTTCTTC. Translating gives CSVEDLLGQNEQFF.

The V gene is TRBV15, the J gene TRBJ2-7; D is unclear. Germline values: CDR1 LNHNV, CDR2 YYDKDF (reference sequence). Trimming removed 5 bases at V and 7 bases at J, with 15 bases between. This CDR3 is built from 13 residues. The CDR3 coding sequence is TGTGCCACCAGCTTTTCCTCAAAGGAAGAGCAGTACTTC. Its translation is CATSFSSKEEQYF.

The rearrangement uses TRBV7-2 and TRBJ2-7, with 9 bases matching TRBD1. The germline V gene encodes CDR1 SGHTA and CDR2 FQGNSA. This CDR3 is built from 15 residues. Trimming cost V 5 bases and J 4 bases; bases outside gene matches: 9. The CDR3 region has the DNA TGTGCCAGCAGCACTGACAGGGGGTCGTTTTACGAGCAGTACTTC. The encoded protein is CASSTDRGSFYEQYF.

This chain joins TRBV4-3 and TRBJ1-2, with TRBD1 matching over 7 bases. The length of the CDR3 is 15 residues. Per germline, CDR1 LGHNA and CDR2 YSLEER. Losses at the gene ends were 4 bases for V and 1 base for J; bases not matched to a gene: 6. The CDR3 spells CASSPGDRLNYGYTF. CDR3 coding DNA: TGCGCCAGCAGCCCGGGGGACAGACTTAACTATGGCTACACCTTC.